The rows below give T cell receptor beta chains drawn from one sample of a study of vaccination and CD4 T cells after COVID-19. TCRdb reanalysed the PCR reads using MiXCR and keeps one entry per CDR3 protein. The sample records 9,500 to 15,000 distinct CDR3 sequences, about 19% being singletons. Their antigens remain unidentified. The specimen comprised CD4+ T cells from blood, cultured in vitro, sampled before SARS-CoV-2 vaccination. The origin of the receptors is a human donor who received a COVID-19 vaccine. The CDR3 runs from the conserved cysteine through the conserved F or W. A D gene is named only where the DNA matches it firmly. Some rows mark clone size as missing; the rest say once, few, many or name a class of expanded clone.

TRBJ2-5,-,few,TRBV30,CAWSASFQETQYF,TGTGCCTGGAGTGCATCTTTCCAAGAGACCCAGTACTTC
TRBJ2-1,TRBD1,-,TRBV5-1,CASSPTGTYNEQFF,TGCGCCAGCAGCCCGACAGGGACCTACAATGAGCAGTTCTTC
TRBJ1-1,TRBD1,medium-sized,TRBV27,CASKGTVNTEAFF,TGTGCCAGCAAGGGGACAGTGAACACTGAAGCTTTCTTT
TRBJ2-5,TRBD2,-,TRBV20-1,CSARTLGLAEETQYF,TGCAGTGCTAGAACCCTTGGACTAGCGGAAGAGACCCAGTACTTC
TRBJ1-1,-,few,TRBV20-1,CSARASSAAFF,TGCAGTGCTAGAGCCTCTTCAGCGGCTTTCTTT
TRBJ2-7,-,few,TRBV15,CATSRVVAGPYEQYF,TGTGCCACCAGCAGAGTGGTTGCAGGGCCCTACGAGCAGTACTTC
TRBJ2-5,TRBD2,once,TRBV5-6,CASTLGTSVQETQYF,TGTGCCAGCACCCTGGGGACTAGCGTCCAAGAGACCCAGTACTTC
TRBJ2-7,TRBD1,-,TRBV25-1,CASRPDRGAREQYF,TGTGCCAGCAGGCCCGACAGGGGAGCCCGGGAGCAGTACTTC
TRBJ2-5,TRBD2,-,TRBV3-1,CASSQGLAGGPLGETQYF,TGTGCCAGCAGCCAAGGTCTAGCGGGGGGGCCGTTGGGGGAGACCCAGTACTTC
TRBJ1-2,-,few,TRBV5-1,CASSWDRRGYGYTF,TGCGCCAGCAGCTGGGACCGGCGCGGGTATGGCTACACCTTC
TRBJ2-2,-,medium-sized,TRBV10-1,CASSSANTGELFF,TGCGCCAGCAGTTCAGCGAACACCGGGGAGCTGTTTTTT
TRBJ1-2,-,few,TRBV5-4,CASSYGRDKDIYGYTF,TGTGCCAGCAGCTATGGTCGGGACAAGGATATCTATGGCTACACCTTC
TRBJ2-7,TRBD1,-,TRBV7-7,CASRRATGLGSYEQYF,TGTGCCAGCAGACGCGCGACAGGGTTGGGGTCCTACGAGCAGTACTTC
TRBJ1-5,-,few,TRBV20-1,CSASAPRGSDQPQHF,TGCAGTGCTAGCGCACCCCGCGGTTCCGATCAGCCCCAGCATTTT
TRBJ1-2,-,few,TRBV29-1,CSVETDNYGYTF,TGCAGCGTTGAGACAGATAACTATGGCTACACCTTC
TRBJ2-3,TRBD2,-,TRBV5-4,CASSAPSSGNTDTQYF,TGTGCCAGCAGCGCACCTTCTAGCGGAAACACAGATACGCAGTATTTT
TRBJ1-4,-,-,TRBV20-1,CSAREPGNEKLFF,TGCAGTGCTAGAGAGCCAGGCAATGAAAAACTGTTTTTT
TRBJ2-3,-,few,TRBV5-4,CASSLLPPGTDTQYF,TGTGCCAGCAGCTTGCTCCCCCCTGGCACAGATACGCAGTATTTT
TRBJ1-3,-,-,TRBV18,CASSPVTGTAGNTIYF,TGTGCCAGCTCACCTGTTACCGGGACGGCGGGAAACACCATATATTTT
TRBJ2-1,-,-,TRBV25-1,CASSRDGSYNGQFF,TGTGCCAGCAGTAGGGACGGGTCCTACAATGGGCAGTTCTTC
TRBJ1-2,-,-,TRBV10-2,CASSDGGRRGHTF,TGCGCCAGCAGCGACGGGGGGCGGCGTGGCCACACCTTC
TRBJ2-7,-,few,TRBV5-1,CASSFGQSYEQYF,TGCGCCAGCAGCTTCGGACAGTCCTACGAGCAGTACTTC
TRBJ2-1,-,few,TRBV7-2,CASSFSSRYNEQFF,TGTGCCAGCAGCTTTTCTAGTAGGTACAATGAGCAGTTCTTC
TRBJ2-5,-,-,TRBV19,CASSKGGVKETRYF,TGTGCCAGTAGCAAGGGGGGGGTAAAAGAGACCCGGTACTTC
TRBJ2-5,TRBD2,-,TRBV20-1,CSAYGGAWRETQYF,TGCAGTGCTTACGGGGGGGCCTGGCGAGAGACCCAGTACTTC
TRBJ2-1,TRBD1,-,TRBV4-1,CASSHSGGASYNEQFF,TGCGCCAGCAGCCATTCAGGGGGCGCCTCCTACAATGAGCAGTTCTTC
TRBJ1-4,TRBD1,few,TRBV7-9,CASSSPPGTGGEKLFF,TGTGCCAGCAGCTCCCCACCCGGGACAGGGGGTGAAAAACTGTTTTTT
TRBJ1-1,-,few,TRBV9,CASSVDGGNTEAFF,TGTGCCAGCAGCGTAGATGGAGGGAACACTGAAGCTTTCTTT
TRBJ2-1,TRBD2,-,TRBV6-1,CASRLAGGPYNEQFF,TGTGCCAGCAGACTAGCGGGGGGGCCATACAATGAGCAGTTCTTC
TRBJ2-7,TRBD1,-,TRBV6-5,CASSYSGTGNGEQYF,TGTGCCAGCAGTTACTCCGGGACAGGGAATGGCGAGCAGTACTTC
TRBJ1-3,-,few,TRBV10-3,CAISELFSGNTIYF,TGTGCCATCAGTGAGTTGTTCTCTGGAAACACCATATATTTT
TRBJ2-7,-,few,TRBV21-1,CASSNNWDMLYEQYF,TGTGCCAGCAGCAACAATTGGGACATGCTGTACGAGCAGTACTTC
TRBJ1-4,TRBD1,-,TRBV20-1,CSARDLSGQGATNEKLFF,TGCAGTGCTAGAGATCTTTCGGGACAGGGTGCAACTAATGAAAAACTGTTTTTT
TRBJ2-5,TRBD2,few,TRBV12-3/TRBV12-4,CASSFLAGGREETQYF,TGTGCCAGCAGTTTCCTAGCGGGGGGGAGAGAAGAGACCCAGTACTTC
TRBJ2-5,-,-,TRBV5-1,CASSSGDQETQYF,TGCGCCAGCAGCTCGGGGGACCAAGAGACCCAGTACTTC
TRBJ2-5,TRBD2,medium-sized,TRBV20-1,CSAERGAIAGETQYF,TGCAGTGCTGAGCGGGGAGCGATAGCGGGAGAGACCCAGTACTTC
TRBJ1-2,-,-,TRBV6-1,CASSTELNYGYTF,TGTGCCAGCAGTACAGAATTGAACTATGGCTACACCTTC
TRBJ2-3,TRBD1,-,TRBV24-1,CATSEPGQGASDTQYF,TGTGCCACCAGTGAGCCTGGACAGGGGGCATCAGATACGCAGTATTTT
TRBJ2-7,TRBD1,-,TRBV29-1,CSVVRQGRYEQYF,TGCAGCGTTGTGCGACAGGGGAGATACGAGCAGTACTTC
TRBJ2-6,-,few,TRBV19,CASSRVSSGANVLTF,TGTGCCAGTAGTAGAGTATCCTCTGGGGCCAACGTCCTGACTTTC
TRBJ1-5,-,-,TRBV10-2,CASSEREPKNQPQHF,TGCGCCAGCAGTGAGAGGGAGCCTAAGAATCAGCCCCAGCATTTT
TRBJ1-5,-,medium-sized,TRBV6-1,CASKDGQLANQPQHF,TGTGCCAGCAAGGATGGACAGCTCGCCAATCAGCCCCAGCATTTT